One T cell receptor (beta chain) is described in this entry. The antigen is undetermined. The protocol was immunoSEQ multiplex PCR, while the TCRdb copy is restricted to in-frame clones and leaves out a portion. This sample has over 130,000 clones; around 90% occur once, and the top ten carry approximately 3.4%. This sample stems from a study of T cell responses to AZD1222 COVID-19 vaccine. Findings and limits, study-wide: No repertoire was sampled before or during the peak T cell response, only after it. The donor group comprised mostly white British people and more females; the analysis possibly underestimated clonal diversity.

The receptor was derived from an adult in good health. The sample consisted of peripheral blood, taken on day 0 of AZD1222 vaccination.

CDR3 sequence reads: CASRSLVNQETQYF. In nucleotides, the CDR3 is TGTGCCAGCAGGTCCCTAGTGAACCAAGAGACCCAGTACTTC. The V gene is TRBV2, the J gene TRBJ2-5, with D unclear. Trimming left V 6 bases short and J 0 bases short, with 11 bases between. The germline V gene encodes CDR1 SNHLY and CDR2 FYNNEI. The CDR3 sequence is 14 residues long.